These T cell receptor beta chains were read from a single sample in a study of regulatory dendritic cells for organ transplantation. For these receptors, no antigen is known. The repertoire was sequenced with immunoSEQ multiplex PCR; TCRdb's copy has only in-frame clones and lacks some. The table lists about 4,000 clones, approximately 60% of them singletons, with about a sixth in the top ten. The material sequenced was memory CD8+ T cells from blood cultured with regulatory dendritic cells. These receptors originate from a human donor in good health. Each CDR3 is given with its conserved first and last residue. D genes are given only for firm matches. Part of the rows lack a size; the others show once, few, many or a class for expanded clones.

cdr3_length d_call clone_size j_call v_call cdr3_aa cdr3_nt
15 TRBD2 - TRBJ2-3 TRBV27 CASSPLTSGGSTQYF TGTGCCAGCAGTCCCCTAACTAGCGGGGGGTCTACGCAGTATTTT
15 TRBD2 - TRBJ2-5 TRBV7-9 CASSLPTSGEETQYF TGTGCCAGCAGCCTGCCGACTAGCGGGGAAGAGACCCAGTACTTC
15 TRBD1 - TRBJ1-1 TRBV9 CASSGGGQGGYEAFF TGTGCCAGCAGCGGGGGGGGACAGGGAGGATATGAAGCTTTCTTT
15 - - TRBJ2-7 TRBV9 CASSQGHDFSYEQYF TGTGCCAGCAGCCAGGGACACGACTTCTCCTACGAGCAGTACTTC
13 - - TRBJ2-7 TRBV7-2 CASSLAQLYEQYF TGTGCCAGCAGCTTAGCCCAGTTGTACGAGCAGTACTTC
14 TRBD1 few TRBJ1-5 TRBV6-5 CASRRTGRNQPQHF TGTGCCAGCAGGCGGACAGGGCGCAATCAGCCCCAGCATTTT
18 TRBD1 - TRBJ2-6 TRBV29-1 CSPAVEDRGRSGANVLTF TGCAGCCCAGCGGTTGAGGACAGGGGAAGATCTGGGGCCAACGTCCTGACTTTC
15 TRBD1 medium-sized TRBJ2-7 TRBV7-3 CASSLTEGAAHEQYF TGTGCCAGCAGCTTAACAGAGGGGGCGGCCCACGAGCAGTACTTC
13 TRBD1 - TRBJ2-7 TRBV4-1 CASSLGTGYEQYF TGCGCCAGCAGCCTTGGGACAGGCTACGAGCAGTACTTC
14 TRBD2 large TRBJ2-7 TRBV10-3 CAISPTSGGYEQYF TGTGCCATCAGCCCGACTAGCGGGGGCTACGAGCAGTACTTC
14 - - TRBJ1-2 TRBV27 CASSLMSGAGGYTF TGTGCCAGCAGTTTAATGTCAGGGGCGGGTGGCTACACCTTC
14 TRBD2 - TRBJ2-5 TRBV11-2 CASSFWGGRETQYF TGTGCCAGCAGCTTTTGGGGGGGGAGGGAGACCCAGTACTTC
17 - - TRBJ2-2 TRBV4-1 CASSQFPSGVDTGELFF TGCGCCAGCAGCCAATTTCCCTCCGGGGTGGATACCGGGGAGCTGTTTTTT
14 - - TRBJ1-1 TRBV27 CASSLSRGYTEAFF TGTGCCAGCAGTTTATCTCGGGGATACACTGAAGCTTTCTTT
16 - - TRBJ1-3 TRBV19 CASSILPRVAGNTIYF TGTGCCAGTAGTATTCTGCCGCGGGTTGCTGGAAACACCATATATTTT
14 - - TRBJ1-5 TRBV11-2 CASSLGGRDQPQHF TGTGCCAGCAGCTTAGGGGGGCGCGATCAGCCCCAGCATTTT
15 TRBD1 - TRBJ2-1 TRBV5-1 CASSPWTGEGNEQFF TGCGCCAGCAGCCCCTGGACAGGGGAAGGTAATGAGCAGTTCTTC
15 TRBD1 - TRBJ2-7 TRBV4-3 CASSQGTGYAYEQYF TGCGCCAGCAGCCAGGGGACAGGGTACGCCTACGAGCAGTACTTC
16 - - TRBJ2-7 TRBV7-8 CASSKLSDPGAYEQYF TGTGCCAGCAGCAAACTTTCAGACCCAGGGGCCTACGAGCAGTACTTC
17 - - TRBJ2-1 TRBV5-1 CASRTKPGQGPYNEQFF TGCGCCAGCAGGACAAAACCCGGCCAGGGGCCCTACAATGAGCAGTTCTTC
15 - - TRBJ2-3 TRBV6-5 CASSYSGQYTDTQYF TGTGCCAGCAGTTACTCAGGACAGTACACAGATACGCAGTATTTT
13 - - TRBJ1-1 TRBV6-4 CASSLGERTEAFF TGTGCCAGCAGTTTAGGGGAAAGAACTGAAGCTTTCTTT
16 - few TRBJ1-1 TRBV9 CASSVGVMGARTEAFF TGTGCCAGCAGCGTGGGGGTCATGGGGGCAAGGACTGAAGCTTTCTTT
16 - - TRBJ2-1 TRBV6-1 CASSDNSYRGYNEQFF TGTGCCAGCAGTGATAATAGCTATCGAGGATACAATGAGCAGTTCTTC
16 - few TRBJ1-1 TRBV7-2 CASSLGGGSLNTEAFF TGTGCCAGCAGCCTGGGAGGGGGGTCCCTGAACACTGAAGCTTTCTTT
16 - once TRBJ2-7 TRBV5-5 CASSFEDKPYSYEQYF TGTGCCAGCAGCTTTGAGGACAAGCCTTACTCCTACGAGCAGTACTTC
14 - few TRBJ2-1 TRBV5-5 CASSTWDWSNEQFF TGTGCCAGCAGCACGTGGGACTGGTCCAATGAGCAGTTCTTC
13 - - TRBJ1-2 TRBV6-4 CASSDSNAGGYTF TGTGCCAGCAGTGACTCGAATGCGGGAGGCTACACCTTC
13 TRBD1 few TRBJ2-7 TRBV6-5 CASTRTGRPEQYF TGTGCCAGCACCCGGACAGGACGGCCCGAGCAGTACTTC
16 TRBD2 - TRBJ2-2 TRBV4-3 CASSQAGGRRTGELFF TGCGCCAGCAGCCAAGCGGGGGGGCGCCGCACCGGGGAGCTGTTTTTT